This TCR beta chain was documented in a study of monozygotic twins with inflammatory bowel disease. This CDR3 has 18 residues. TCR libraries were prepared from 3,500 to 4,500 ng total RNA each. Template switching added UMIs carrying a 6-nucleotide sample barcode. TCRdb reprocessed the 5' RACE reads and reports one entry per CDR3 protein, with no DNA. This sample's clone table lists hundreds of thousands of distinct CDR3 sequences. Per donor, 2 to 2.5 ml of blood was collected and frozen. This chain joins TRBV12-3 or TRBV12-4 and TRBJ1-1; TCRdb indicates TRBD1, and absent DNA this call remains unverified. Sequenced input: blood. This receptor was taken from a human donor with ulcerative colitis or Crohn's disease, or a healthy co-twin of an affected twin (not recorded which). This CDR3 is CASSSPGQGLTKNTEAFF.